This TCR beta chain was recorded in a study of blood T cell repertoires in COVID-19. Study background: Samples of COVID-19 (acute and convalescent) were obtained from the United States, Italy and Spain. From T cells, B-cell-depleted T cells, or PBMCs came the material, which was cDNA or gDNA.

Source study methods: Estimation of nucleated cell counts relied on the amplification of reference gene primers. Profiling relied on immunoSEQ multiplex PCR, and the TCRdb table lists in-frame clones only, not all of them. V and J calls and clone size are copied from that table; D and trimming were computed from the DNA. Of roughly 250,000 clones in the sample, over 65% were seen once. The germline V gene encodes CDR1 KGHDR and CDR2 SFDVKD. The CDR3 is made up of 15 amino acids. The V gene end was trimmed by 4 bases and the J gene end by 1 base; junction bases not matched to a gene: 4. The receptor was derived from a woman over 75 with acute or convalescent COVID-19. The sequencing sample was made of peripheral blood. The chain couples TRBV24-1 to TRBJ2-3; 7 bases fit TRBD1. CDR3 sequence (DNA): TGTGCCACCAGTGAAACAGGGGTCGGCACAGATACGCAGTATTTT. Encoded protein: CATSETGVGTDTQYF.